This passage covers 2 T cell receptor beta chains from one sample sequenced in a study of human T cells and chemical hapten exposure listed by TCRdb under 2021. Total RNA was extracted from unfractionated whole blood that had been collected in Tempus Blood RNA tubes. Library preparation was by 5' RACE. The data were produced on an Illumina MiSeq. TCRdb handled the public reads itself, with Q25 trimming in fastp and clone calling in MiXCR, and kept productive beta chains. Each entry is one CDR3 protein sequence, shown with its most common DNA and genes. The sample data list around 100,000 distinct CDR3 sequences, and around 20% of these were observed just once. The ten largest account for around 2.7% of the sample. These receptors were obtained from a human donor in good health.

The chain joins TRBV29-1 to TRBJ2-2; perhaps TRBD1 as D (5 bases). The germline V and J ends were trimmed by 0 bases and 4 bases, with 9 bases remaining between them. Germline V gene lookup returns CDR1 SQVTM and CDR2 ANQGSEA. CDR3 size: 14 residues. Here the CDR3 reads CSVEERQTTGELFF. In DNA form, the CDR3 reads TGCAGCGTTGAAGAGAGACAGACCACCGGGGAGCTGTTTTTT.

The J gene is TRBJ2-3, the V gene TRBV18; D unresolved. Germline assignment: CDR1 KGHSH and CDR2 LQKENI. This CDR3 spans 18 amino acids. Trimming removed 5 bases from V and 4 bases from J, with 25 bases in between. As DNA, the CDR3 is TGTGCCAGCTCAACCCTTCTCCGGGTGGTATCCAGGTCAGATACGCAGTATTTT. Amino acid sequence: CASSTLLRVVSRSDTQYF.